This entry lists 9 T cell receptor beta chains sequenced from one sample in a study of T cells in Graves' hyperthyroidism and ophthalmopathy. Regions amplified from RNA transcripts were the TCR beta CDR3 regions. TCR CDR3 regions were first amplified by RT-PCR with HTBI primers. TCRdb called the multiplex PCR reads again in MiXCR, with one record for every CDR3 protein. The data show 600,000 or so distinct CDR3 sequences, around 45% seen once. The specimen sequenced was peripheral blood or thyroid tissue (not recorded which). The receptor set was obtained from a woman aged 18-35 years with Graves' hyperthyroidism.

The rearrangement joins TRBV9 to TRBJ1-1; a weak D match, TRBD1 (5 bases). Germline V gene data show CDR1 as SGDLS and CDR2 as YYNGEE. This CDR3 comprises 14 residues. Trimming removed 4 bases at V and 1 base at J, with 11 bases between. CDR3 nucleotide sequence: TGTGCCAGCAGCCCGACAGTGACGAACACTGAAGCTTTCTTT. Translation: CASSPTVTNTEAFF.

The CDR3 DNA sequence: TGTGCCACCGCCTCGCGGGAGTATGTTACAGATACGCAGTATTTT. Translating gives CATASREYVTDTQYF. The genes are TRBV24-1 and TRBJ2-3, with 7 bases aligning to TRBD2. With 9 bases clipped from V and 3 bases from J, the junction kept 11 bases outside the gene matches. This CDR3 spans 15 amino acids. Germline CDR1 KGHDR, CDR2 SFDVKD.

The chain uses TRBV7-9 and TRBJ1-6, with D hard to call. This CDR3 is 14 amino acids long. Germline lookup yields CDR1 SEHNR and CDR2 FQNEAQ (reference sequence). Trimming took off 3 bases at V and 7 bases at J, with 10 bases between the two ends. The CDR3 region is CASSFEGRNSPLHF. CDR3 DNA sequence: TGTGCCAGCAGCTTTGAGGGTCGCAATTCACCCCTCCACTTT.

This clonotype was counted at least ten times. This rearrangement joins TRBV29-1 to TRBJ1-2; D not certain. Germline V gene sequence: CDR1 SQVTM, CDR2 ANQGSEA. Trimming shortened V by 2 bases and J by 5 bases, and 9 bases separated the two germline ends. The CDR3 sequence is 12 residues long. For the CDR3, the DNA is TGCAGCGTTGAACGGGCGAGATATGGCTACACCTTC. It codes for CSVERARYGYTF.

The sample holds one count of this clonotype. At one of its ends the junction is not consistent with the germline gene, which may arise from a read error. V gene TRBV5-1 combines with J gene TRBJ1-2, with TRBD1 matching 9 bases. Germline assignment: CDR1 SGHRS and CDR2 YFSETQ. This CDR3 spans 16 amino acids. The CDR3 sequence is CAGSLLGGQGQGGYTF. The DNA for the CDR3 is TGTGCCGGCAGCCTGTTGGGGGGACAGGGCCAGGGTGGCTACACCTTC.

There are a few counts of this clonotype. This sequence joins TRBV2 and TRBJ1-3, with D possibly being TRBD1 (6 bases). The CDR3 has 14 residues. CDR1 SNHLY and CDR2 FYNNEI come from the germline V gene. Trimming cost V 6 bases and J 2 bases, with 11 bases left between them. The CDR3 DNA reads as TGTGCCAGCAGCTACAGGGAGACTGGAAACACCATATATTTT. Encoded protein: CASSYRETGNTIYF. The full variable domain, completed using reference TRBV2 and TRBJ1-3, is EPEVTQTPSHQVTQMGQEVILRCVPISNHLYFYWYRQILGQKVEFLVSFYNNEISEKSEIFDDQFSVERPDGSNFTLKIRSTKLEDSAMYFCASSYRETGNTIYFGEGSWLTVV.

This clonotype turned up a few times. The chain joins TRBV6-9 to TRBJ1-3; unclear D gene. V was shortened by 5 bases and J by 0 bases, with 11 bases between the two germline ends. The CDR3 runs to 15 residues. CDR1 is MNHGY, CDR2 SVAAGI, per germline. The CDR3, as DNA: TGTGCCAGCAGTCTCACTCCGGGCTCTGGAAACACCATATATTTT. It codes for CASSLTPGSGNTIYF.

The rearrangement links TRBV2 to TRBJ2-7; D is perhaps TRBD1 (6 bases). CDR1 SNHLY and CDR2 FYNNEI come from the germline V gene. V lost 11 bases and J 0 bases, leaving 17 bases between the germline ends. The CDR3 contains 14 residues. The CDR3 coding sequence is TGTGCCTGGAGGCTCCGGACAGACTCCTACGAGCAGTACTTC. Protein: CAWRLRTDSYEQYF.

This clonotype was observed at least ten times. The V call is TRBV19, the J call TRBJ2-5; no firm D call. V lost 11 bases, J lost 6 bases, and 16 bases lay in between. In germline, CDR1 is LNHDA, CDR2 SQIVND (reference sequence). The CDR3 contains 12 residues. For the CDR3, the DNA is TGTGCCCGTCTATTGGAAGGAAAGACCCAGTACTTC. Translating gives CARLLEGKTQYF.